What follows is one TCR beta chain and its context. As yet, its antigen is unknown. V gave up 4 bases and J gave up 7 bases, with 10 bases separating them. This CDR3 is 11 amino acids long. Germline V gene sequence: CDR1 SQVTM, CDR2 ANQGSEA. The entry originates in a study of blood T cells in healthy people across ages. Study results and limitations: PBMC samples, being unsorted, prevented any conclusive comparison of naive and antigen-experienced cells.

Primed by a sample-barcoded 5' primer and a J-beta primer mix, a second PCR proceeded for about 7 to 11 cycles. Each CDR3 protein is one row after TCRdb ran MiXCR on the 5' RACE reads. Of approximately 1,700,000 distinct CDR3 sequences in the sample, about 39% were seen once. Sequencing used blood. This TCR came from a human donor in good health. The J gene is TRBJ1-1, the V gene TRBV29-1; D is unclear. CDR3 sequence: CSVGDRGEAFF. In DNA, the CDR3 is TGCAGCGTTGGGGATCGGGGTGAAGCTTTCTTT.